Below, 15 T cell receptor beta chains from the same sample are listed, as sequenced in a study of shared clonotypes between healthy human individuals. The repertoire was sequenced with immunoSEQ multiplex PCR; TCRdb's copy has only in-frame clones and lacks some. The sample lists about 1.5 million clones; roughly 97% were seen once. The source material was naive CD4+ T cells sorted from blood. Subset of the sample: CD45RA+ positively selected. The receptors shown here come from a man younger than 45 in good health.

The chain couples TRBV5-1 to TRBJ2-7, with 7 bases identical to TRBD1. The junction had 6 bases not matched to a gene; V was cut back by 1 base and J by 2 bases. The CDR3 sequence is 15 residues long. Germline values: CDR1 SGHRS, CDR2 YFSETQ. In DNA form, the CDR3 reads TGCGCCAGCAGCTTGAACCGACAGGGAACCTACGAGCAGTACTTC. Its translation is CASSLNRQGTYEQYF.

V and J are TRBV15 and TRBJ2-1; D unclear. Germline V gene data show CDR1 as LNHNV and CDR2 as YYDKDF (reference sequence). Trimming left V 0 bases short and J 5 bases short, with 5 bases between. The CDR3 has 13 amino acids. CDR3: CATSRDGDNEQFF. Written as DNA, the CDR3 is TGTGCCACCAGCAGAGATGGGGACAATGAGCAGTTCTTC.

V is TRBV7-2 and J is TRBJ2-3, with D perhaps matching TRBD2 (6 bases). The V gene's germline CDR1 is SGHTA and CDR2 FQGNSA. This CDR3 is built from 17 residues. The V and J ends lost 1 base and 5 bases respectively, with 19 bases between them. DNA of the CDR3: TGTGCCAGCAGCTTAGTTATCGCCAGCCCGGGGGTAGATACGCAGTATTTT. Translated: CASSLVIASPGVDTQYF.

V gene TRBV18 combines with J gene TRBJ1-2; D not certain. This CDR3 is 15 amino acids long. Trimming pared 3 bases from V and 4 bases from J, leaving 15 bases between. Germline V gene lookup returns CDR1 KGHSH and CDR2 LQKENI. Here the CDR3 DNA reads TGTGCCAGCTCACCGGGGTCGGCTGGCGGCTATGGCTACACCTTC. It codes for CASSPGSAGGYGYTF.

The chain has TRBV6-1 and TRBJ2-2; 9 nucleotides line up with TRBD1. The CDR3 spans 13 residues. V lost 10 bases and J lost 7; bases outside the gene matches: 7. Looked up from germline, CDR1 is MNHNS and CDR2 is SASEGT. The CDR3 DNA follows: TGTGCCACCGACAGGGGGTACATCGGGGAGCTGTTTTTT. It specifies CATDRGYIGELFF.

The J gene is TRBJ2-2, the V gene TRBV6-5, with 10 bases identical to TRBD2. Looked up from germline, CDR1 is MNHEY and CDR2 is SVGAGI. The V gene end was trimmed by 9 bases and the J gene end by 4 bases; junction bases not matched to a gene: 8. The CDR3 has 15 amino acids. CDR3 DNA: TGTGCCAGTAGGAGGGCTAGCGGGAGCACCGGGGAGCTGTTTTTT. This codes for CASRRASGSTGELFF.

The V call is TRBV7-9, the J call TRBJ2-1; TRBD2 might be the D (5 bases). This CDR3 comprises 13 residues. Looked up from germline, CDR1 is SEHNR and CDR2 is FQNEAQ (reference sequence). The germline V and J ends were trimmed by 5 bases and 1 base, with 6 bases remaining between them. The CDR3 nucleotides read TGTGCCAGCAGCGAGGGTTCCTACAATGAGCAGTTCTTC. It codes for CASSEGSYNEQFF.

This chain links TRBV29-1 with TRBJ2-1, with 9 nucleotides matching TRBD2. There are 15 residues in the CDR3. Germline lookup yields CDR1 SQVTM and CDR2 ANQGSEA. V gave up 0 bases and J gave up 3 bases; unmatched junction bases: 3. CDR3 protein: CSVEETSGNYNEQFF. The CDR3 DNA is TGCAGCGTTGAAGAGACTAGCGGTAACTACAATGAGCAGTTCTTC.

This chain links TRBV11-2 with TRBJ2-7, with a tentative D call TRBD1 (5 bases). V was shortened by 4 bases and J by 4 bases, with 14 bases between the two germline ends. The CDR3 is 14 residues long. Germline V CDR1 and CDR2: SGHAT, FQNNGV. This CDR3 is CASSSIRASYEQYF. In DNA form, the CDR3 reads TGTGCCAGCAGCTCCATCAGGGCTAGTTACGAGCAGTACTTC.

This clone was recorded a few times. The V gene is TRBV6-5, the J gene TRBJ1-2; TRBD1 might be the D (5 bases). The CDR3 length is 13 residues. Germline-derived CDR1 and CDR2 are MNHEY and SVGAGI. V lost 2 bases and J lost 5, with 9 bases in between. Here the CDR3 reads CASSYGGKYGYTF. The CDR3, as DNA: TGTGCCAGCAGTTACGGGGGAAAATATGGCTACACCTTC.

J is TRBJ2-3 and V is TRBV5-5; D gene uncertain. V dropped 5 bases and J dropped 0 bases, with 13 bases sitting between them. The CDR3 is 15 residues long. From germline, CDR1 is SGHKS and CDR2 YYEKEE (reference sequence). DNA of the CDR3: TGTGCCAGCAGTTACTTCCCGGTTAGCACAGATACGCAGTATTTT. Translation: CASSYFPVSTDTQYF.

This CDR3 is CASSEYGTGRTGELFF. CDR3 bases: TGTGCCAGCAGTGAATATGGGACAGGGAGGACCGGGGAGCTGTTTTTT. V is TRBV25-1 and J is TRBJ2-2, with TRBD1 identical over 9 bases. Trimming at V came to 0 bases and at J to 5 bases, leaving 4 bases not matched to a gene. Looked up from germline, CDR1 is MGHDK and CDR2 is SYGVNS. CDR3 length: 16 residues. Full variable domain (remainder filled in from reference TRBV25-1 and TRBJ2-2): EADIYQTPRYLVIGTGKKITLECSQTMGHDKMYWYQQDPGMELHLIHYSYGVNSTEKGDLSSESTVSRIRTEHFPLTLESARPSHTSQYLCASSEYGTGRTGELFFGEGSRLTVL.

The rearrangement links TRBV5-6 to TRBJ1-2; tentatively, D is TRBD1 (6 bases). Germline values: CDR1 SGHDT, CDR2 YYEEEE. Trimming pared 4 bases from V and 2 bases from J, leaving 12 bases between. The CDR3 covers 14 residues. The CDR3 nucleotides read TGTGCCAGCAGCCCGACGGGACACAACTATGGCTACACCTTC. Translated: CASSPTGHNYGYTF.

This clone was observed once. The V gene is TRBV9, the J gene TRBJ2-1; TRBD1 is a possible D gene (6 bases). CDR3 length: 15 residues. CDR1 is SGDLS and CDR2 is YYNGEE in the germline V gene. V was pared by 4 bases and J by 0 bases, with 11 bases between. The CDR3 loop is CASSLRGYSYNEQFF. Here the CDR3 DNA reads TGTGCCAGCAGCCTCAGGGGATACTCCTACAATGAGCAGTTCTTC.

This chain links TRBV7-2 with TRBJ2-7; D unresolved. CDR1 and CDR2 (germline): SGHTA, FQGNSA. V shed 4 bases and J shed 6 bases, with 13 bases lying between them. The CDR3 loop spans 13 amino acids. The chain's CDR3 is CASSSGSRIEQYF. The CDR3 DNA is TGTGCCAGCAGCTCTGGATCGAGAATCGAGCAGTACTTC.